The 12 T cell receptor beta chains in this list originate from one sample, sequenced in a study of spatial heterogeneity in lung cancer. A single record per CDR3 protein comes from TCRdb applying MiXCR to the 5' RACE reads. In the table there are over 8,000 distinct CDR3 sequences, 9.6% of which are singletons. Findings and limits, study-wide: For expanded intratumoral alpha and beta TCRs, counts tracked tumor mutation counts.

Sample time point: sample taken at primary tumor resection. These receptors lack a known antigen. The sample in question was lung tumor tissue, obtained at surgery. The receptors were gathered from a male donor with early-stage non-small cell lung cancer.

Here the CDR3 reads CASSLRGEAFF. Written as DNA, the CDR3 is TGTGCCAGCAGTTTAAGGGGTGAAGCTTTCTTT. The chain has TRBV28 and TRBJ1-1; D is perhaps TRBD1 (5 bases). Trimming cost V 2 bases and J 7 bases, with 5 bases left between them. Germline CDR1 MDHEN, CDR2 SYDVKM. The CDR3 totals 11 residues.

This clonotype is medium-sized in the sample. This sequence joins TRBV20-1 and TRBJ1-1; D remains ambiguous. The CDR3 spans 13 residues. Per the germline V gene, CDR1 is DFQATT and CDR2 is SNEGSKA (reference sequence). Trimming took 2 bases from V and 3 from J, leaving 10 bases between them. The DNA of the CDR3 is TGCAGTGCTAGATGGGTTGGGGACACTGAAGCTTTCTTT. Its protein product is CSARWVGDTEAFF.

This clonotype has ten or more counts. The rearrangement uses TRBV6-5 and TRBJ1-5; 7 positions agree with TRBD1. After removal of 5 bases from V and 0 bases from J, the junction contained 4 bases not matched to a gene. The CDR3 is 15 residues long. Germline V gives CDR1 MNHEY, CDR2 SVGAGI. The CDR3 DNA sequence: TGTGCCAGCAGTAACCACAGGGGTAGCAATCAGCCCCAGCATTTT. It encodes CASSNHRGSNQPQHF.

This clonotype qualifies as medium-sized. The J gene is TRBJ1-6, the V gene TRBV6-6; D is possibly TRBD1 (5 bases). Germline V lookup: CDR1 MNHNY, CDR2 SVGAGI (reference sequence). CDR3 length: 15 amino acids. V was cut by 3 bases and J by 7 bases, with 13 bases left in between. CDR3 loop: CASSYPGRTNSPLHF. The CDR3 nucleotides are TGTGCCAGCAGTTATCCGGGACGGACCAATTCACCCCTCCACTTT.

By share of the sample, this clonotype is large (0.1 to 1%). This rearrangement joins TRBV20-1 to TRBJ2-3; 8 nucleotides match TRBD2. The CDR3 runs 14 residues. The V segment lost 6 bases and the J segment 2 bases; nucleotides outside the gene matches: 7. Germline V gene lookup returns CDR1 DFQATT and CDR2 SNEGSKA (reference sequence). The CDR3 protein is CSATPGLDTDTQYF. The CDR3, as DNA: TGCAGTGCAACCCCGGGACTAGACACAGATACGCAGTATTTT.

The chain uses TRBV28 and TRBJ2-6; the D is unclear. Germline CDR1 MDHEN, CDR2 SYDVKM. The V gene lost 1 base and the J gene lost 4 bases, with 5 bases spanning the gap. The CDR3 consists of 14 residues. The CDR3 loop is CASSLFAGANVLTF. CDR3 coding DNA: TGTGCCAGCAGTTTATTCGCCGGGGCCAACGTCCTGACTTTC.

This clonotype rates as medium-sized (0.01 to 0.1%). V is TRBV6-6 and J is TRBJ1-1; D unresolved. Per the germline V gene, CDR1 is MNHNY and CDR2 is SVGAGI (reference sequence). V was trimmed by 0 bases and J by 1 base, leaving 6 bases between them. The CDR3 extends over 14 amino acids. The CDR3 DNA sequence: TGTGCCAGCAGTTACTCTACGGAGAACACTGAAGCTTTCTTT. Amino acid sequence: CASSYSTENTEAFF.

This clonotype was seen ten or more times. The chain uses TRBV12-3 or TRBV12-4 and TRBJ1-6; perhaps TRBD1 as D (5 bases). V lost 7 bases and J 7 bases, leaving 14 bases between the germline ends. CDR3 size: 14 residues. CDR3 in amino acids: CASTGGSYNSPLHF. The CDR3 DNA is TGTGCCAGCACTGGGGGGAGTTACAATTCACCCCTCCACTTT.

This clonotype has at least ten counts. This chain uses TRBV12-3 or TRBV12-4 with TRBJ1-2; D gene ambiguous. Trimming removed 2 bases from V and 6 bases from J, with 1 base in between. The CDR3 runs to 10 residues. The CDR3: CASSLNGYTF. As DNA, the CDR3 is TGTGCCAGCAGTTTAAATGGCTACACCTTC.

Ten or more counts support this clonotype. The J gene is TRBJ1-2, the V gene TRBV5-1; D remains ambiguous. Trimming removed 4 bases from V and 2 bases from J, with 9 bases in between. The CDR3 is 13 amino acids. The V gene's germline CDR1 is SGHRS and CDR2 YFSETQ. CDR3 loop: CASSGQANYGYTF. Written as DNA, the CDR3 is TGCGCCAGCAGCGGGCAGGCCAACTATGGCTACACCTTC.

By sample share, this clonotype is medium-sized. V gene TRBV9 combines with J gene TRBJ2-2; 7 bases line up with TRBD2. Germline CDR1 SGDLS, CDR2 YYNGEE. J was trimmed by 1 base and V by 1 base; bases with no gene match: 1. The CDR3 consists of 15 residues. The CDR3, as DNA: TGTGCCAGCAGCGTACTAGCGGAGAACACCGGGGAGCTGTTTTTT. Protein product: CASSVLAENTGELFF.

The CDR3 nucleotides are TGTGCCAGCAGTTACGCCCAGGAAGGAAAACTGTTTTTT. It specifies CASSYAQEGKLFF. The chain employs TRBV6-6 and TRBJ1-4; the D is unclear. V was shortened by 2 bases and J by 10 bases, with 11 bases between the two germline ends. Germline-derived CDR1 and CDR2 are MNHNY and SVGAGI (reference sequence). CDR3 size: 13 residues.